The 20 T cell receptor beta chains given below trace back to one sample, sequenced in a study of blood T cell repertoires in COVID-19. Measured with immunoSEQ multiplex PCR; TCRdb has only the in-frame clones, and not every one. The repertoire holds roughly 250,000 clones, around 83% seen once, with roughly 9.6% in the top ten. Sequenced material: peripheral blood. The receptors stem from a woman aged 80 or older with acute or convalescent COVID-19.

V usage is TRBV7-2 and J usage is TRBJ1-3; a possible D gene is TRBD1 (5 bases). Germline loops: CDR1 SGHTA, CDR2 FQGNSA. V lost 0 bases and J 8 bases, leaving 17 bases between the germline ends. The CDR3 runs to 16 residues. The CDR3 is CASSLATGGGWDTIYF. The CDR3, as DNA: TGTGCCAGCAGCTTAGCGACGGGGGGAGGCTGGGACACCATATATTTT.

The DNA of the CDR3 is TGTGCCAGCAGTTCGGGTTTTAAGGACTATGGCTACACCTTC. It specifies CASSSGFKDYGYTF. The chain is built from TRBV28 and TRBJ1-2; no clear D. The CDR3 has 14 amino acids. Trimming removed 4 bases from V and 3 bases from J, with 12 bases in between. The germline gives CDR1 MDHEN, CDR2 SYDVKM.

The chain employs TRBV6-6 and TRBJ2-3; 7 bases are shared with TRBD1. Germline-derived CDR1 and CDR2 are MNHNY and SVGAGI (reference sequence). The CDR3 loop spans 15 amino acids. V was pared by 2 bases and J by 4 bases, with 6 bases of the junction left unmatched. The CDR3 nucleotides are TGTGCCAGCAGTTACCTCGGGACAGCCGCAGATACGCAGTATTTT. The encoded protein is CASSYLGTAADTQYF.

V gene TRBV5-6 combines with J gene TRBJ2-1; 9 nucleotides align to TRBD1. CDR3 length: 15 amino acids. V was clipped by 3 bases and J by 8 bases; unmatched bases: 9. Per germline, CDR1 SGHDT and CDR2 YYEEEE. The CDR3 sequence is CASSYSPGQGDEQFF. The CDR3 nucleotides are TGTGCCAGCAGCTACTCCCCGGGACAGGGCGATGAGCAGTTCTTC.

V usage is TRBV5-1 and J usage is TRBJ2-7; D unresolved. Trimming left V 3 bases short and J 6 bases short, with 10 bases between. Germline-derived CDR1 and CDR2 are SGHRS and YFSETQ. The CDR3 sequence is 12 residues long. The CDR3 spells CASSSGPGEQYF. CDR3 DNA sequence: TGCGCCAGCAGCTCCGGTCCAGGCGAGCAGTACTTC.

The rearrangement links TRBV7-2 to TRBJ2-7; 8 nucleotides match TRBD2. Germline lookup yields CDR1 SGHTA and CDR2 FQGNSA. V lost 3 bases, J lost 3 bases, and 10 bases stayed unmatched. The CDR3 contains 16 residues. CDR3 in amino acids: CASSLRGGGNIYEQYF. The CDR3 bases are TGTGCCAGCAGCTTGAGAGGCGGGGGGAACATCTACGAGCAGTACTTC. Full variable domain (outside the CDR3, taken from reference TRBV7-2 and TRBJ2-7): GAGVSQSPSNKVTEKGKDVELRCDPISGHTALYWYRQSLGQGLEFLIYFQGNSAPDKSGLPSDRFSAERTGGSVSTLTIQRTQQEDSAVYLCASSLRGGGNIYEQYFGPGTRLTVT.

The chain employs TRBV5-1 and TRBJ1-4; D possibly corresponds to TRBD1 (5 bases). The CDR3 sequence is 15 residues long. Trimming left V 4 bases short and J 6 bases short, with 16 bases between. Germline V gene lookup returns CDR1 SGHRS and CDR2 YFSETQ. The CDR3 nucleotides are TGCGCCAGCAGCCCCGTAGACAGCCGCTATGAAAAACTGTTTTTT. Residues: CASSPVDSRYEKLFF.

The rearrangement uses TRBV15 and TRBJ1-1, with TRBD1 as a possible D gene (5 bases). Per the germline V gene, CDR1 is LNHNV and CDR2 is YYDKDF (reference sequence). Deletions cut 0 bases from V and 1 base from J, with 24 bases between. The CDR3 spans 20 residues. CDR3 coding DNA: TGTGCCACCAGCAGAGATTTGCGATCCAGTCCCAGGGCGAGGAACACTGAAGCTTTCTTT. This translates into CATSRDLRSSPRARNTEAFF.

J is TRBJ1-5 and V is TRBV15, with TRBD1 as a possible D gene (6 bases). Germline CDR1 reads LNHNV; CDR2 reads YYDKDF (reference sequence). The germline V and J ends were trimmed by 2 bases and 7 bases, with 6 bases remaining between them. The CDR3 contains 12 residues. CDR3 nucleotide sequence: TGTGCCACCAGCAGACAGGGGCAGCCCCAGCATTTT. This sequence encodes CATSRQGQPQHF.

The genes are TRBV19 and TRBJ2-3; D perhaps matches TRBD1 (6 bases). Germline V gene lookup returns CDR1 LNHDA and CDR2 SQIVND (reference sequence). Between the trimmed V and J ends, which lost 1 base and 5 bases, there was a span of 13 bases. The CDR3 has 15 amino acids. The DNA of the CDR3 is TGTGCCAGTAGTATAGGGACAGCCTCTCTAGATACGCAGTATTTT. Translating it yields CASSIGTASLDTQYF. Looking up the rest from reference TRBV19 and TRBJ2-3 gives the full variable domain: DGGITQSPKYLFRKEGQNVTLSCEQNLNHDAMYWYRQDPGQGLRLIYYSQIVNDFQKGDIAEGYSVSREKKESFPLTVTSAQKNPTAFYLCASSIGTASLDTQYFGPGTRLTVL.

This clone was detected a few times. J is TRBJ1-2 and V is TRBV20-1, with TRBD1 matching over 7 bases. Looked up from germline, CDR1 is DFQATT and CDR2 is SNEGSKA (reference sequence). This CDR3 spans 11 amino acids. V shed 5 bases, J shed 8 bases, and the junction held 5 bases outside the gene matches. CDR3 loop: CSAEGARGYTF. The DNA of the CDR3 is TGCAGTGCTGAGGGGGCGCGGGGCTACACCTTC.

V and J are TRBV12-5 and TRBJ2-5, with 9 bases lining up with TRBD1. Germline lookup yields CDR1 LGHNT and CDR2 FRNRAP. The CDR3 spans 14 residues. J gave up 3 bases and V 4 bases, and 3 bases lay outside the gene matches. In DNA, the CDR3 is TGTGCTAGTGGTTCCGGACAGGGGAAAGAGACCCAGTACTTC. Translation gives CASGSGQGKETQYF.

The V and J genes are TRBV12-5 and TRBJ2-3; D is ambiguous. V lost 8 bases to trimming and J lost 0 bases, with 6 bases between them. Germline assignment: CDR1 LGHNT and CDR2 FRNRAP. The CDR3 is 12 amino acids. For the CDR3, the DNA is TGTGCTAGTTCTTCTAGCACAGATACGCAGTATTTT. Translated, it gives CASSSSTDTQYF.

V gene TRBV2 combines with J gene TRBJ2-7, with TRBD2 as a possible D gene (7 bases). CDR3 length: 19 residues. Trimming cost V 3 bases and J 3 bases, with 27 bases left between them. CDR1 is SNHLY, CDR2 FYNNEI, per germline. In DNA form, the CDR3 reads TGTGCCAGCAGTGAGAGGAGGGGGGGCAGCTCCTCCCGGGGCTACGAGCAGTACTTC. As protein: CASSERRGGSSSRGYEQYF.

This chain joins TRBV28 and TRBJ2-7, with D perhaps TRBD1 (5 bases). The germline V gene has CDR1 MDHEN and CDR2 SYDVKM. Trimming pared 8 bases from V and 4 bases from J, leaving 9 bases between. CDR3 length equals 11 residues. The CDR3 sequence: CASGAEYEQYF. CDR3 coding DNA: TGTGCCAGCGGGGCCGAGTACGAGCAGTACTTC.

About this clone: The same CDR3 arises from other DNA sequences in this sample as well. V is TRBV28 and J is TRBJ1-4; possibly TRBD1 for D (6 bases). Per the germline V gene, CDR1 is MDHEN and CDR2 is SYDVKM. V dropped 3 bases and J dropped 8 bases, with 13 bases sitting between them. The CDR3 length is 14 residues. The CDR3 DNA follows: TGTGCCAGCAGTTTCCTAGGGGGACGGGAAAAACTGTTTTTT. Its translation: CASSFLGGREKLFF. The full variable domain, completed using reference TRBV28 and TRBJ1-4, is DVKVTQSSRYLVKRTGEKVFLECVQDMDHENMFWYRQDPGLGLRLIYFSYDVKMKEKGDIPEGYSVSREKKERFSLILESASTNQTSMYLCASSFLGGREKLFFGSGTQLSVL.

The CDR3 loop is CASSLTPTGTSNQPQHF. CDR3 coding DNA: TGTGCCAGCAGCCTAACCCCGACAGGGACTAGCAATCAGCCCCAGCATTTT. The chain links TRBV28 to TRBJ1-5, with 7 bases identical to TRBD1. Trimming at V came to 6 bases and at J to 0 bases, leaving 11 bases not matched to a gene. This CDR3 spans 17 amino acids. The V gene's germline CDR1 is MDHEN and CDR2 SYDVKM.

The rearrangement links TRBV10-1 to TRBJ1-2; D is undetermined. The CDR3 totals 13 residues. V lost 8 bases and J 4 bases, leaving 14 bases between the germline ends. Germline V lookup: CDR1 WNHNN, CDR2 SYGVQD (reference sequence). This CDR3 is CASSNSLSYGYTF. The CDR3, as DNA: TGCGCCAGCTCGAATAGTTTGAGCTATGGCTACACCTTC.

The rearrangement joins TRBV2 to TRBJ1-6; tentative D call: TRBD1 (5 bases). Trimming pared 7 bases from V and 10 bases from J, leaving 14 bases between. Germline-derived CDR1 and CDR2 are SNHLY and FYNNEI. This CDR3 contains 13 residues. In DNA form, the CDR3 reads TGTGCCAGCAAAGACAGTGGAGGGTCACCCCTCCACTTT. It codes for CASKDSGGSPLHF. The full variable domain, with the rest looked up from reference TRBV2 and TRBJ1-6, is EPEVTQTPSHQVTQMGQEVILRCVPISNHLYFYWYRQILGQKVEFLVSFYNNEISEKSEIFDDQFSVERPDGSNFTLKIRSTKLEDSAMYFCASKDSGGSPLHFGNGTRLTVT.

In this sample, this clone turned up a few times. This sequence joins TRBV5-1 and TRBJ2-7; D gene uncertain. CDR3 length equals 15 residues. The V gene lost 0 bases and the J gene lost 0 bases, with 10 bases spanning the gap. The germline V gene has CDR1 SGHRS and CDR2 YFSETQ. Written as DNA, the CDR3 is TGCGCCAGCAGCTTGGTGGCTGCCTCCTCCTACGAGCAGTACTTC. This gives the protein CASSLVAASSYEQYF. Together with reference TRBV5-1 and TRBJ2-7, the CDR3 gives the full variable domain: KAGVTQTPRYLIKTRGQQVTLSCSPISGHRSVSWYQQTPGQGLQFLFEYFSETQRNKGNFPGRFSGRQFSNSRSEMNVSTLELGDSALYLCASSLVAASSYEQYFGPGTRLTVT.